These 3 T cell receptor beta chains were all obtained from the same sample, sequenced in a study of technical replicates of blood from several donors. Generated by immunoSEQ multiplex PCR, the TCRdb table keeps only in-frame clones and is missing some. The sample contains 80,000 or so clones, 75% to 90% of which appear only once. Specimen: PBMCs. Source of these receptors: a human donor in good health. Some clones in this sample may be carry-over from other donors' samples.

In nucleotides, the CDR3 is TGCGCCAGCAGCTTGGGGACGGGACAGCCCCAGCATTTT. Its protein is CASSLGTGQPQHF. The rearrangement links TRBV5-1 to TRBJ1-5; D call uncertain. The CDR3 loop spans 13 amino acids. The germline CDR1 and CDR2 sequences are SGHRS and YFSETQ. Trimming removed 0 bases from V and 7 bases from J, with 8 bases in between.

The CDR3 DNA is TGTGCCAGCAGCCGAGGGAACTCCTACGAGCAGTACTTC. Encoded protein: CASSRGNSYEQYF. The chain employs TRBV6-5 and TRBJ2-7; TRBD2 might be the D (5 bases). This CDR3 is 13 amino acids long. The V gene lost 6 bases and the J gene lost 0 bases, with 9 bases spanning the gap. CDR1 and CDR2 from the germline V gene are MNHEY and SVGAGI.

The rearrangement joins TRBV13 to TRBJ1-1; 8 nucleotides line up with TRBD1. Germline loops: CDR1 PRHDT, CDR2 FYEKMQ (reference sequence). This CDR3 is 14 amino acids long. V lost 3 bases and J lost 5; bases outside the gene matches: 5. DNA of the CDR3: TGTGCCAGCAGCTTTGGAACAGGGGGGACTGAAGCTTTCTTT. It yields the protein CASSFGTGGTEAFF.